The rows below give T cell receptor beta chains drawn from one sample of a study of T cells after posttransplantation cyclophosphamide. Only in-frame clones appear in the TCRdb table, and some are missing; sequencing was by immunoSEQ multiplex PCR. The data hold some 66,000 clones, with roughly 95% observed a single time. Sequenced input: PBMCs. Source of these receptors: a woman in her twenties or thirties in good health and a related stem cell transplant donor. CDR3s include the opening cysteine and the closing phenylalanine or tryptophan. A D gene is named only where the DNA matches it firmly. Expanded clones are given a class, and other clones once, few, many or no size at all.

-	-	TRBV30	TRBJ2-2	TGTGGCCTTCGTGGCACCGGGGAGCTGTTTTTT	CGLRGTGELFF
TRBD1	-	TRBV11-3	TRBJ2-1	TGTGCCAGCAGCTCCCGGGACAGGGGGCAGGGTGAGCAGTTCTTC	CASSSRDRGQGEQFF
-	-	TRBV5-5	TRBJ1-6	TGTGCCAGCAGCCCCCTAGTGAATTCACCCCTCCACTTT	CASSPLVNSPLHF
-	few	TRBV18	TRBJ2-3	TGTGCCAGCTCACCCGTGGAGGGCACAGATACGCAGTATTTT	CASSPVEGTDTQYF
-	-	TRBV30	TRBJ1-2	TGTGCCTGGAGTTTGGGGAGTGGCTACACCTTC	CAWSLGSGYTF
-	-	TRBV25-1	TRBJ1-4	TGTGCCAGCAGGACCCTTAATGAAAAACTGTTTTTT	CASRTLNEKLFF
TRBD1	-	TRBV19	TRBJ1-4	TGTGCCAGTACCCCGGGCCGGACAGGAGGTAATGAAAAACTGTTTTTT	CASTPGRTGGNEKLFF
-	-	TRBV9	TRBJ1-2	TGTGCCAGCAGCGTGACCCCGCTGGCAAACTATGGCTACACCTTC	CASSVTPLANYGYTF
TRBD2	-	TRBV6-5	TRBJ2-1	TGTGCCAGCAGTTACGTGCGGGGGGCGACCTACAATGAGCAGTTCTTC	CASSYVRGATYNEQFF
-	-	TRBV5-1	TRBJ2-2	TGCGCCAGCAGCCCCCAACCGTTCATGAACACCGGGGAGCTGTTTTTT	CASSPQPFMNTGELFF
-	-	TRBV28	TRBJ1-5	TGTGCCAGCAGTTTACCGTACGTGGGTAGCAATCAGCCCCAGCATTTT	CASSLPYVGSNQPQHF
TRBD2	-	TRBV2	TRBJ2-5	TGTGCCAGCAACCCTAGCGGGGGGACCACAGAGACCCAGTACTTC	CASNPSGGTTETQYF
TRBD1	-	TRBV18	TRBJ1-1	TGTGCCAGCTCACCTCCAGCCAGGACAGGAGAAGCTTTCTTT	CASSPPARTGEAFF
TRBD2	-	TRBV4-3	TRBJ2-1	TGCGCCAGCAGGCCCGCGGGGGGGAGGTTGGATGAGCAGTTCTTC	CASRPAGGRLDEQFF
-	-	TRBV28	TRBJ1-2	TGTGCCAGCGGGGGGGGATCCTATGGCTACACCTTC	CASGGGSYGYTF
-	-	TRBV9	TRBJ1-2	TGTGCCAGCAGCGCCGACTCGGAGAGGGTAATGGACTATGGCTACACCTTC	CASSADSERVMDYGYTF
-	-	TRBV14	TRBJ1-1	TGTGCCAGCAGCCCAGTCAACACTGAAGCTTTCTTT	CASSPVNTEAFF
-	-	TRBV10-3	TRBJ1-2	TGTGCCATCAGTGAGTCGGGGGCAGGGGCGAATGGCTACACCTTC	CAISESGAGANGYTF
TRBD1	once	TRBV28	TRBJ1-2	TGTGCCAGCAGTTTTACAGGGGTATTCTATGGCTACACCTTC	CASSFTGVFYGYTF
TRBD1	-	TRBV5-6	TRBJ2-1	TGTGCCAGCAGCTTGACAGGGGGTCATCGGGAGCAGTTCTTC	CASSLTGGHREQFF
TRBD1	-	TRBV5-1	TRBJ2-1	TGCGCCAGCAGCTTGGAGGACAGGGAGTTGAATGAGCAGTTCTTC	CASSLEDRELNEQFF
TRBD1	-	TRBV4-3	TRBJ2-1	TGCGCCAGCAGCCAAGGACACAGGGGCTTCTACAATGAGCAGTTCTTC	CASSQGHRGFYNEQFF